This T cell receptor beta chain was sequenced during a study of shared clonotypes between healthy human individuals. In the study overall: Those who served as donors were a couple of women and a few men between the ages of 18 and 49. Donors had three CD4 naive, three CD4 memory, two CD8 naive and one CD8 memory plate apiece.

Per germline, CDR1 MDHEN and CDR2 SYDVKM. J gave up 0 bases and V 6 bases, and 8 bases lay outside the gene matches. This CDR3 comprises 15 residues. CD45RO-negative, CCR7-positively selected cells formed the naive CD8 fraction, excluding terminally differentiated effector memory CD45RA+ cells. Healthy HIV-negative adults with no recent acute infections or vaccinations were recruited as donors. TCRdb keeps only in-frame clones here, not all; method: immunoSEQ multiplex PCR. The table has more than 600,000 clones, 92% seen once; the top ten hold about 24%. The clonotype originates from a man aged 25-40 years in good health. This rearrangement joins TRBV28 to TRBJ2-7; 7 positions agree with TRBD2. Sample: naive CD8+ T cells sorted from blood. The CDR3 reads CASRSPGGGSYEQYF. The CDR3 nucleotides read TGTGCCAGCAGATCCCCTGGCGGGGGCTCCTACGAGCAGTACTTC.